The 4 T cell receptor beta chains given below trace back to one sample, sequenced in a study of shared clonotypes between healthy human individuals (TCRdb year 2020). The library was obtained by the immunoSEQ multiplex PCR assay. TCRdb mirrors the immuneACCESS table, restricted to in-frame sequences. Some clones are absent from its copies; in checked studies, under half trace to an unresolved V gene, and the reason for the others is unknown. In this sample the table shows under 1,100,000 clones, approximately 70% of which occur a single time. Over 1.3% of the sample is in the top ten clones. Sequenced input: memory CD4+ T cells sorted from blood. The sample's cell subset or site label is to be understood as: CD45RA-negative fraction. The receptors come from a man in his late teens or twenties in good health.

The chain joins TRBV6-5 to TRBJ2-7; D remains unclear. Trimming pared 9 bases from V and 5 bases from J, leaving 8 bases between. The germline gives CDR1 MNHEY, CDR2 SVGAGI. The CDR3 length is 10 residues. CDR3 amino acids: CASKGDEQYF. In DNA, the CDR3 is TGTGCCAGTAAGGGTGACGAGCAGTACTTC.

The genes are TRBV15 and TRBJ2-3, with D possibly being TRBD1 (7 bases). Trimming shortened V by 1 base and J by 1 base, and 12 bases separated the two germline ends. Germline CDR1 reads LNHNV; CDR2 reads YYDKDF (reference sequence). The CDR3 covers 16 residues. The CDR3 loop is CATSRAPRGGTDTQYF. The CDR3 coding sequence is TGTGCCACCAGCAGAGCCCCCAGGGGGGGCACAGATACGCAGTATTTT.

This clone was counted a few times. The rearrangement uses TRBV30 and TRBJ2-4, with D unresolved. V was pared by 4 bases and J by 9 bases, with 16 bases between. The CDR3 contains 13 residues. The V gene's germline CDR1 is GTSNPN and CDR2 SVGIG (reference sequence). CDR3 amino acids: CAWMVTPGGIQYF. CDR3 DNA sequence: TGTGCCTGGATGGTGACTCCAGGCGGCATTCAGTACTTC.

V usage is TRBV6-6 and J usage is TRBJ1-1; 12 bases are shared with TRBD1. J was trimmed by 0 bases and V by 4 bases; bases with no gene match: 3. Germline V gene data show CDR1 as MNHNY and CDR2 as SVGAGI (reference sequence). This CDR3 is 16 amino acids long. The CDR3 spells CASSSGTGGLNTEAFF. Here the CDR3 DNA reads TGTGCCAGCAGTTCCGGGACAGGGGGCCTGAACACTGAAGCTTTCTTT.